This entry lists 27 T cell receptor beta chains sequenced from one sample in a study of cytomegalovirus exposure and HLA in healthy donors. Use of 60 Vbeta and 13 Jbeta primers characterized the PCR. The data were produced by immunoSEQ multiplex PCR, yet TCRdb's version contains in-frame clones alone and is incomplete. Of 150,000 to 200,000 clones in the sample, more than 70% were seen once. Sequencing was carried out using PBMCs. Receptors were obtained from a woman aged 40 to 50 in good health and CMV-seropositive.

The chain combines TRBV29-1 with TRBJ2-5; D is perhaps TRBD1 (5 bases). The germline V and J ends were trimmed by 2 bases and 2 bases, with 12 bases remaining between them. The CDR3 is 14 residues long. Germline V gives CDR1 SQVTM, CDR2 ANQGSEA. The CDR3 loop is CSVEFRGRQETQYF. CDR3 DNA sequence: TGCAGCGTTGAATTTAGGGGCAGGCAAGAGACCCAGTACTTC.

The genes are TRBV6-5 and TRBJ2-5; 7 nucleotides line up with TRBD1. V lost 1 base and J lost 3; bases outside the gene matches: 2. The CDR3 length is 14 residues. Germline V lookup: CDR1 MNHEY, CDR2 SVGAGI. CDR3: CASSYLDREETQYF. CDR3 DNA: TGTGCCAGCAGTTACTTAGACAGGGAAGAGACCCAGTACTTC.

This rearrangement joins TRBV27 to TRBJ1-2; tentatively, D is TRBD1 (6 bases). Germline V gene lookup returns CDR1 MNHEY and CDR2 SMNVEV (reference sequence). The CDR3 is 14 residues long. V was shortened by 3 bases and J by 7 bases, with 15 bases between the two germline ends. The CDR3 nucleotides read TGTGCCAGCAGTTTGGGTAGGGGGAGGGTTGGCTACACCTTC. Protein: CASSLGRGRVGYTF.

The chain is built from TRBV5-1 and TRBJ1-1; 7 bases agree with TRBD1. Germline CDR1 reads SGHRS; CDR2 reads YFSETQ. The length of the CDR3 is 17 residues. The V segment lost 4 bases and the J segment 1 base; nucleotides outside the gene matches: 13. The CDR3 nucleotides read TGCGCCAGCAGCCTCGACTCGAGGACAGGCAGGAACACTGAAGCTTTCTTT. Amino acids: CASSLDSRTGRNTEAFF.

V and J are TRBV19 and TRBJ2-5; D perhaps matches TRBD1 (6 bases). The V end was cut by 5 bases, the J end by 0 bases, with 16 bases between. Per the germline V gene, CDR1 is LNHDA and CDR2 is SQIVND (reference sequence). The CDR3 sequence is 16 residues long. The CDR3 here is CASSHLGAGDQETQYF. The DNA of the CDR3 is TGTGCCAGTAGTCACCTCGGCGCAGGGGACCAAGAGACCCAGTACTTC. The whole variable domain, filled in from reference TRBV19 and TRBJ2-5, reads DGGITQSPKYLFRKEGQNVTLSCEQNLNHDAMYWYRQDPGQGLRLIYYSQIVNDFQKGDIAEGYSVSREKKESFPLTVTSAQKNPTAFYLCASSHLGAGDQETQYFGPGTRLLVL.

The chain employs TRBV6-1 and TRBJ2-7; TRBD2 might be the D (6 bases). Trimming stripped 4 bases from V and 2 bases from J, with 15 bases between. CDR3 length: 15 residues. Germline CDR1 reads MNHNS; CDR2 reads SASEGT. The CDR3 DNA sequence: TGTGCCAGCAGTGTGGGGCCGGAGCGGGCCTACGAGCAGTACTTC. Its protein is CASSVGPERAYEQYF.

The rearrangement uses TRBV28 and TRBJ2-5, with TRBD2 matching 11 bases. The CDR3 sequence is 16 residues long. J was trimmed by 3 bases and V by 8 bases; bases with no gene match: 11. Germline-derived CDR1 and CDR2 are MDHEN and SYDVKM. The chain's CDR3 is CASRHYGTSGKETQYF. As DNA, the CDR3 is TGTGCCAGCCGTCACTATGGGACTAGCGGAAAAGAGACCCAGTACTTC.

This clone was counted only a few times. V is TRBV27 and J is TRBJ2-7; 7 bases agree with TRBD1. CDR3 length: 15 amino acids. Germline CDR1 MNHEY, CDR2 SMNVEV (reference sequence). V was pared by 7 bases and J by 7 bases, with 16 bases of the junction left unmatched. The CDR3 protein is CASTRTAQGQGEQYF. As DNA, the CDR3 is TGTGCCAGCACCCGCACCGCACAGGGGCAAGGGGAGCAGTACTTC.

V and J are TRBV5-1 and TRBJ2-7; the match to TRBD2 covers 12 bases. The CDR3 loop spans 15 amino acids. Germline CDR1 is SGHRS and CDR2 is YFSETQ. Trimming removed 4 bases from V and 6 bases from J; junction bases left unmatched: 8. The CDR3 spells CASSPRLAGEGEQYF. DNA for the CDR3: TGCGCCAGCAGCCCCCGACTAGCGGGAGAAGGCGAGCAGTACTTC.

The J gene is TRBJ1-3, the V gene TRBV6-1; the D gene is possibly TRBD1 (5 bases). The ends were cut back, 2 bases at V and 0 bases at J, with 8 bases in the middle. Germline CDR1 MNHNS, CDR2 SASEGT. The CDR3 has 15 residues. In nucleotides, the CDR3 is TGTGCCAGCAGTGAAATGACAGCCTCTGGAAACACCATATATTTT. It is translated as CASSEMTASGNTIYF.

The gene calls are TRBV4-1 and TRBJ2-3, with 7 positions matching TRBD2. Germline V lookup: CDR1 MGHRA, CDR2 YSYEKL. The CDR3 is 17 residues long. The ends lost 0 bases at V and 0 bases at J; junction bases unmatched: 6. This chain's CDR3 is CASSQDRFSGSTDTQYF. Written as DNA, the CDR3 is TGCGCCAGCAGCCAAGATCGGTTTAGCGGGAGCACAGATACGCAGTATTTT.

This chain links TRBV28 with TRBJ1-1; D remains ambiguous. This CDR3 has 11 amino acids. Trimming took off 6 bases at V and 1 base at J, with 3 bases between the two ends. Germline values: CDR1 MDHEN, CDR2 SYDVKM. The DNA of the CDR3 is TGTGCCAGCAGCCGGAACACTGAAGCTTTCTTT. The encoded protein is CASSRNTEAFF. The full variable domain, with the rest looked up from reference TRBV28 and TRBJ1-1, is DVKVTQSSRYLVKRTGEKVFLECVQDMDHENMFWYRQDPGLGLRLIYFSYDVKMKEKGDIPEGYSVSREKKERFSLILESASTNQTSMYLCASSRNTEAFFGQGTRLTVV.

This clone came up a few times. This chain links TRBV19 with TRBJ1-1; 7 bases are a match to TRBD1. Per the germline V gene, CDR1 is LNHDA and CDR2 is SQIVND (reference sequence). The CDR3 consists of 14 residues. Trimming at V came to 7 bases and at J to 8 bases, leaving 13 bases not matched to a gene. CDR3 sequence: CASMDDRDRFEAFF. The DNA for the CDR3 is TGTGCCAGTATGGACGACAGGGATCGGTTCGAAGCTTTCTTT.

V and J are TRBV7-9 and TRBJ1-4; no reliable D call. This CDR3 has 12 amino acids. CDR1 is SEHNR, CDR2 FQNEAQ, per germline (reference sequence). V lost 1 base and J 14 bases, leaving 11 bases between the germline ends. The CDR3 DNA reads as TGTGCCAGCAGCTTAGAAGGACTAGGGCTGTTTTTT. Translation: CASSLEGLGLFF.

The chain has TRBV19 and TRBJ2-3, with TRBD2 identical over 14 bases. The trim removed 5 bases at V and 2 bases at J, leaving 12 bases unmatched. Germline values: CDR1 LNHDA, CDR2 SQIVND (reference sequence). The CDR3 is made up of 19 amino acids. The DNA for the CDR3 is TGTGCCAGTAGTGTAACCGGGACTAGCGGGAGTATCAACACAGATACGCAGTATTTT. It translates to CASSVTGTSGSINTDTQYF.

The CDR3 reads CASSLGGQGRAEAFF. CDR3 DNA sequence: TGTGCCAGCAGCTTGGGGGGACAGGGCCGGGCTGAAGCTTTCTTT. The chain joins TRBV5-4 to TRBJ1-1; 9 bases are a match to TRBD1. Germline CDR1 is SGHNT and CDR2 is YYREEE (reference sequence). This CDR3 region has 15 residues. Trimming removed 0 bases from V and 6 bases from J; junction bases left unmatched: 6.

V gene TRBV6-6 combines with J gene TRBJ1-1, with 7 bases aligning to TRBD1. The junction had 8 bases not matched to a gene; V was cut back by 5 bases and J by 5 bases. The CDR3 covers 14 residues. Germline V gives CDR1 MNHNY, CDR2 SVGAGI (reference sequence). CDR3 in amino acids: CASSPRGSGTEAFF. As DNA, the CDR3 is TGTGCCAGCAGTCCCAGGGGGTCTGGGACTGAAGCTTTCTTT.

As for this clone: One end of the junction does not line up with germline, which may come from a read error. The chain recombines TRBV6-1 with TRBJ2-3; D could derive from TRBD1 or TRBD2 (6 bases each). The length of the CDR3 is 18 residues. Germline lookup yields CDR1 MNHNS and CDR2 SASEGT. CDR3 amino acids: CASREGQFRRDVQDTQYF. DNA for the CDR3: TGTGCCAGCAGGGAAGGACAGTTCAGGAGGGACGTCCAAGATACGCAGTATTTT.

The chain links TRBV28 to TRBJ2-7, with D perhaps matching TRBD1 (7 bases). Germline lookup yields CDR1 MDHEN and CDR2 SYDVKM. Trimming took off 6 bases at V and 6 bases at J, with 12 bases between the two ends. The CDR3 has 12 amino acids. The CDR3 DNA follows: TGTGCCAGCAGGTCCCAGGGGGGCGAGCAGTACTTC. Translated: CASRSQGGEQYF. The full variable domain, its missing parts supplied by reference TRBV28 and TRBJ2-7, is DVKVTQSSRYLVKRTGEKVFLECVQDMDHENMFWYRQDPGLGLRLIYFSYDVKMKEKGDIPEGYSVSREKKERFSLILESASTNQTSMYLCASRSQGGEQYFGPGTRLTVT.

In this sample, this clone turned up a few times. The V and J genes are TRBV25-1 and TRBJ1-1, with no clear D. Deletions cut 4 bases from V and 8 bases from J, with 8 bases between. Germline assignment: CDR1 MGHDK and CDR2 SYGVNS. The CDR3 covers 11 residues. CDR3 in DNA: TGTGCCAGCAGTGGGTTTAGCGAAGCTTTCTTT. It yields the protein CASSGFSEAFF.

The chain links TRBV19 to TRBJ1-2, with TRBD1 matching over 8 bases. The CDR3 is 14 amino acids. CDR1 and CDR2 (germline): LNHDA, SQIVND (reference sequence). V lost 3 bases, J lost 5 bases, and 5 bases stayed unmatched. The CDR3 sequence: CASSMGTGPYGYTF. In DNA, the CDR3 is TGTGCCAGTAGTATGGGGACAGGACCGTATGGCTACACCTTC.

The V and J genes are TRBV7-2 and TRBJ2-1; 7 nucleotides agree with TRBD1. The CDR3 totals 15 residues. J gave up 4 bases and V 0 bases, and 3 bases lay outside the gene matches. Germline CDR1 is SGHTA and CDR2 is FQGNSA. CDR3 sequence: CASSLAGTEYNEQFF. The CDR3 DNA sequence: TGTGCCAGCAGCTTAGCGGGGACAGAGTACAATGAGCAGTTCTTC.

V usage is TRBV5-6 and J usage is TRBJ1-2; D may be TRBD1 (6 bases). Looked up from germline, CDR1 is SGHDT and CDR2 is YYEEEE. Trimming shortened V by 2 bases and J by 6 bases, and 17 bases separated the two germline ends. The CDR3 is made up of 15 amino acids. CDR3 DNA sequence: TGTGCCAGCAGCTTTGGGCCGGGACAAAAGAATGGCTACACCTTC. Translating gives CASSFGPGQKNGYTF.

The chain links TRBV19 to TRBJ1-5; 8 nucleotides match TRBD1. The J segment lost 0 bases and the V segment lost 5 bases, leaving 6 bases of the junction unmatched. In germline, CDR1 is LNHDA, CDR2 SQIVND (reference sequence). CDR3 size: 16 residues. The chain's CDR3 is CASSGDDRGSNQPQHF. The CDR3 DNA is TGTGCCAGTAGTGGGGACGACAGGGGTAGCAATCAGCCCCAGCATTTT.

The gene calls are TRBV5-4 and TRBJ1-5; the match to TRBD1 covers 7 bases. The length of the CDR3 is 16 residues. The trim removed 0 bases at V and 1 base at J, leaving 4 bases unmatched. Germline CDR1 and CDR2: SGHNT and YYREEE (reference sequence). The CDR3 reads CASSLGGGRSNQPQHF. The CDR3 coding sequence is TGTGCCAGCAGCTTGGGAGGGGGCAGGAGCAATCAGCCCCAGCATTTT.

V is TRBV6-1 and J is TRBJ1-5; the match to TRBD1 covers 9 bases. CDR3 length: 14 residues. The V and J ends lost 6 bases and 7 bases, in that order; junction bases with no gene match: 7. Germline V gene data show CDR1 as MNHNS and CDR2 as SASEGT. The chain's CDR3 is CASRATGGGQPQHF. Here the CDR3 DNA reads TGTGCCAGCAGGGCAACAGGGGGCGGACAGCCCCAGCATTTT.

This chain joins TRBV5-1 and TRBJ2-5; 8 positions match TRBD1. The J call may be in error: the DNA end matches TRBJ2-7 better. The CDR3 consists of 15 residues. CDR1 SGHRS and CDR2 YFSETQ come from the germline V gene. CDR3 in amino acids: CASSSLGRGQSEQYF. Here the CDR3 DNA reads TGCGCCAGCAGTTCCCTCGGCAGGGGGCAATCCGAGCAGTACTTC.